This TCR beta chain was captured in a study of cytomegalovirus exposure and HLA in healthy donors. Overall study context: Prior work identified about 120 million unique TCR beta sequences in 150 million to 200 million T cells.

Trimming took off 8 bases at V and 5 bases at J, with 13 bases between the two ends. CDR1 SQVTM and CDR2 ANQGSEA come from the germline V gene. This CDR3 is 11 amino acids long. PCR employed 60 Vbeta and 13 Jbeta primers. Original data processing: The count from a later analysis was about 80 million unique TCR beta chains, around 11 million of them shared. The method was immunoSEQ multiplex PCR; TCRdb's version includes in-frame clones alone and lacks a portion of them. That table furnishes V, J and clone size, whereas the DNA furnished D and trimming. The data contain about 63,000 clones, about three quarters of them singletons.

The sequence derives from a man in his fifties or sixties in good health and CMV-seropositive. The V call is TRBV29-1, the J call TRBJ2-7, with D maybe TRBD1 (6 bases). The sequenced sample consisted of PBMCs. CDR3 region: CSTGHQHEQYF. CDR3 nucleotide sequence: TGCAGCACGGGACATCAACACGAGCAGTACTTC.